These 22 T cell receptor beta chains originate from one sample sequenced in a study of T cell responses to AZD1222 COVID-19 vaccine. Sequencing used immunoSEQ multiplex PCR; TCRdb keeps in-frame clones, though not all of them. The profile shows approximately 70,000 clones, more than 70% of them singletons. The sample consisted of peripheral blood, taken 28 days after the second dose of the MenACWY control vaccine. The receptors derive from an adult who received the MenACWY meningococcal vaccine as a control.

V usage is TRBV6-1 and J usage is TRBJ2-7; no definite D call. CDR1 and CDR2 (germline): MNHNS, SASEGT. CDR3 size: 13 residues. Trimming cost V 0 bases and J 5 bases, with 8 bases left between them. CDR3 nucleotide sequence: TGTGCCAGCAGTGAAGCGTTTGAGGACGAGCAGTACTTC. It codes for CASSEAFEDEQYF.

This clone showed up just once. The chain links TRBV19 to TRBJ2-2, with 7 positions matching TRBD1. The CDR3 length is 14 residues. V dropped 4 bases and J dropped 7; count of bases not matched to a gene: 6. Germline CDR1 LNHDA, CDR2 SQIVND (reference sequence). CDR3 loop: CASSRQGSIGELFF. CDR3 sequence (DNA): TGTGCCAGTAGTAGACAGGGCTCGATCGGGGAGCTGTTTTTT. Variable domain in full (rest from reference TRBV19 and TRBJ2-2): DGGITQSPKYLFRKEGQNVTLSCEQNLNHDAMYWYRQDPGQGLRLIYYSQIVNDFQKGDIAEGYSVSREKKESFPLTVTSAQKNPTAFYLCASSRQGSIGELFFGEGSRLTVL.

A note on this clone: The germline gene is not matched at one end of the junction; a read error may be the cause. This chain links TRBV12-3 or TRBV12-4 with TRBJ1-1; D remains ambiguous. The CDR3 has 13 residues. CDR3 sequence: CVSSRRENTEAFF. As DNA, the CDR3 is TGTGTCAGCAGTCGCCGGGAGAACACTGAAGCTTTCTTT.

The chain has TRBV29-1 and TRBJ1-2, with D possibly matching TRBD1 (6 bases). Looked up from germline, CDR1 is SQVTM and CDR2 is ANQGSEA. The CDR3 is made up of 15 amino acids. With 0 bases removed from V and 8 bases from J, the gap between germline ends came to 19 bases. The CDR3 DNA sequence: TGCAGCGTTGAAGAGGAGGCCTGGGGGGCAGTAGGCTACACCTTC. Its translation is CSVEEEAWGAVGYTF. The complete variable domain, with remaining parts taken from reference TRBV29-1 and TRBJ1-2, reads SAVISQKPSRDICQRGTSLTIQCQVDSQVTMMFWYRQQPGQSLTLIATANQGSEATYESGFVIDKFPISRPNLTFSTLTVSNMSPEDSSIYLCSVEEEAWGAVGYTFGSGTRLTVV.

The chain has TRBV7-8 and TRBJ1-1; maybe TRBD1 (6 bases). Germline V gene lookup returns CDR1 SGHVS and CDR2 FQNEAQ. CDR3 length equals 15 residues. With 2 bases removed from V and 4 bases from J, the gap between germline ends came to 14 bases. Here the CDR3 reads CASSLRGGLGTEAFF. The CDR3 bases are TGTGCCAGCAGCTTACGGGGGGGCCTCGGCACTGAAGCTTTCTTT.

This clone appeared once. V gene TRBV14 combines with J gene TRBJ1-1, with D unclear. The germline gives CDR1 SGHDN, CDR2 FVKESK. The CDR3 has 13 residues. Trimming stripped 3 bases from V and 5 bases from J, with 10 bases between. CDR3: CASSHEERTEAFF. CDR3 bases: TGTGCCAGCAGCCACGAGGAAAGGACTGAAGCTTTCTTT.

This clone was seen once. The rearrangement joins TRBV25-1 to TRBJ2-5; 12 bases align to TRBD1. Unmatched junction bases numbered 8, after V lost 7 bases and J lost 5 bases. This CDR3 is 15 amino acids long. Germline V gene data show CDR1 as MGHDK and CDR2 as SYGVNS. Here the CDR3 DNA reads TGTGCCAGCACCCCTGGGACAGGGGGCATGGAGACCCAGTACTTC. Its translation: CASTPGTGGMETQYF.

The rearrangement uses TRBV28 and TRBJ2-5, with 8 bases identical to TRBD2. There are 16 residues in the CDR3. The germline V gene has CDR1 MDHEN and CDR2 SYDVKM. Germline trimming cut 4 bases from V and 5 bases from J; bases unmatched to any gene: 12. The CDR3 nucleotides are TGTGCCAGCAGTTCCCCGGTCCGGGGGGGCCGGGAGACCCAGTACTTC. Its translation: CASSSPVRGGRETQYF.

This clone was seen a handful of times. The CDR3 protein is CASTRRASTDTQYF. In DNA, the CDR3 is TGTGCCAGCACGCGAAGGGCGAGCACAGATACGCAGTATTTT. The chain joins TRBV27 to TRBJ2-3; D is unclear. Trimming pared 7 bases from V and 0 bases from J, leaving 11 bases between. Germline V CDR1 and CDR2: MNHEY, SMNVEV (reference sequence). CDR3 size: 14 residues.

The gene calls are TRBV19 and TRBJ2-3; D remains unclear. This CDR3 has 15 residues. V dropped 3 bases and J dropped 6 bases, with 16 bases sitting between them. The V gene's germline CDR1 is LNHDA and CDR2 SQIVND (reference sequence). The CDR3 coding sequence is TGTGCCAGTAGTATCCTCTTTGGACCAAGCGATACGCAGTATTTT. This translates into CASSILFGPSDTQYF.

The CDR3 DNA reads as TGTGCCAGCAGCCTTGGACTAGCGGGGGGGCAGGGAGATACGCAGTATTTT. Amino acid sequence: CASSLGLAGGQGDTQYF. The chain combines TRBV5-4 with TRBJ2-3; 15 positions match TRBD2. The CDR3 runs to 17 residues. Losses at the gene ends were 4 bases for V and 5 bases for J; bases not matched to a gene: 8. Germline V gene lookup returns CDR1 SGHNT and CDR2 YYREEE (reference sequence). The variable domain in full, completed from reference TRBV5-4 and TRBJ2-3, reads ETGVTQSPTHLIKTRGQQVTLRCSSQSGHNTVSWYQQALGQGPQFIFQYYREEENGRGNFPPRFSGLQFPNYSSELNVNALELDDSALYLCASSLGLAGGQGDTQYFGPGTRLTVL.

The V gene is TRBV7-2, the J gene TRBJ1-5, with a tentative D call TRBD1 (6 bases). Germline lookup yields CDR1 SGHTA and CDR2 FQGNSA. Trimming left V 5 bases short and J 6 bases short, with 17 bases between. The CDR3 extends over 15 amino acids. CDR3 sequence reads: CASSVSQGIGQPQHF. The CDR3 nucleotides read TGTGCCAGCAGCGTATCCCAGGGGATCGGTCAGCCCCAGCATTTT. The variable domain in full, with the rest retrieved from reference TRBV7-2 and TRBJ1-5, is GAGVSQSPSNKVTEKGKDVELRCDPISGHTALYWYRQSLGQGLEFLIYFQGNSAPDKSGLPSDRFSAERTGGSVSTLTIQRTQQEDSAVYLCASSVSQGIGQPQHFGDGTRLSIL.

In this sample, this clone turned up once. The chain uses TRBV4-1 and TRBJ2-5; D is ambiguous. The CDR3 is 15 amino acids. Germline CDR1 MGHRA, CDR2 YSYEKL. V was clipped by 0 bases and J by 7 bases, with 15 bases between them. The CDR3 region has the DNA TGCGCCAGCAGCCAAGAGCTGGCGGCACCCGGGACCCAGTACTTC. It translates to CASSQELAAPGTQYF.

The chain combines TRBV4-1 with TRBJ1-4; no firm D call. This CDR3 is built from 17 residues. The V end was cut by 3 bases, the J end by 5 bases, with 19 bases between. Germline loops: CDR1 MGHRA, CDR2 YSYEKL. As DNA, the CDR3 is TGCGCCAGCAGCCATCCTGGGTCGGCAGTTAAAAATGAAAAACTGTTTTTT. It is translated as CASSHPGSAVKNEKLFF.

The chain couples TRBV6-5 to TRBJ2-1; D is uncertain. V dropped 7 bases and J dropped 4 bases, with 8 bases sitting between them. CDR1 and CDR2 (germline): MNHEY, SVGAGI. The CDR3 consists of 12 residues. The CDR3 coding sequence is TGTGCCAGCAACACAGTTTACAATGAGCAGTTCTTC. It codes for CASNTVYNEQFF.

The chain has TRBV19 and TRBJ1-5; weak D call: TRBD1 (6 bases). V lost 5 bases and J lost 5, with 10 bases in between. Germline V lookup: CDR1 LNHDA, CDR2 SQIVND (reference sequence). The CDR3 contains 13 residues. As DNA, the CDR3 is TGTGCCAGTAGTCAGGACAGAGATCAGCCCCAGCATTTT. Translated: CASSQDRDQPQHF.

This CDR3 reads CASSLAQGGGTEAFF. DNA for the CDR3: TGCGCCAGCAGCTTGGCGCAGGGCGGTGGCACTGAAGCTTTCTTT. The chain couples TRBV5-1 to TRBJ1-1, with a tentative D call TRBD1 (5 bases). The V gene lost 0 bases and the J gene lost 4 bases, with 13 bases spanning the gap. Per the germline V gene, CDR1 is SGHRS and CDR2 is YFSETQ. The CDR3 extends over 15 amino acids.

The V call is TRBV4-1, the J call TRBJ2-7, with TRBD1 identical over 10 bases. The germline gives CDR1 MGHRA, CDR2 YSYEKL. CDR3 length: 14 residues. The trim removed 0 bases at V and 9 bases at J, leaving 5 bases unmatched. The CDR3 nucleotides are TGCGCCAGCAGCCAAGAAGGGACAGGGGCCGCGCAGTACTTC. Translated: CASSQEGTGAAQYF.

The rearrangement links TRBV7-2 to TRBJ2-5; D unresolved. Germline V gene sequence: CDR1 SGHTA, CDR2 FQGNSA. Trimming took off 3 bases at V and 5 bases at J, with 13 bases between the two ends. The CDR3 consists of 14 residues. The CDR3 bases are TGTGCCAGCAGCTTGGGGTCGGTTGGGGAGACCCAGTACTTC. Translating gives CASSLGSVGETQYF.

V and J are TRBV19 and TRBJ2-1; 9 nucleotides line up with TRBD1. The CDR3 sequence is 15 residues long. After removal of 5 bases from V and 4 bases from J, the junction contained 6 bases not matched to a gene. Germline-derived CDR1 and CDR2 are LNHDA and SQIVND (reference sequence). The CDR3 DNA follows: TGTGCCAGTAGTGCTACGGGACAGGGTTACAATGAGCAGTTCTTC. Protein product: CASSATGQGYNEQFF.

Only one count was recorded for this clone. The chain employs TRBV10-3 and TRBJ1-1; weak D call: TRBD1 (6 bases). CDR3 size: 13 residues. With 3 bases removed from V and 1 base from J, the gap between germline ends came to 6 bases. Germline V gives CDR1 ENHRY, CDR2 SYGVKD. The CDR3 bases are TGTGCCATCAGTGAAGGGGGGAACACTGAAGCTTTCTTT. Translation: CAISEGGNTEAFF.

The chain joins TRBV12-3 or TRBV12-4 to TRBJ1-2, with 8 positions matching TRBD1. The CDR3 is 13 amino acids. With V trimmed by 1 base and J by 5 bases, 0 bases remained unmatched. The CDR3 sequence is CASSLGTGYGYTF. CDR3 DNA: TGTGCCAGCAGTTTAGGGACAGGGTATGGCTACACCTTC.